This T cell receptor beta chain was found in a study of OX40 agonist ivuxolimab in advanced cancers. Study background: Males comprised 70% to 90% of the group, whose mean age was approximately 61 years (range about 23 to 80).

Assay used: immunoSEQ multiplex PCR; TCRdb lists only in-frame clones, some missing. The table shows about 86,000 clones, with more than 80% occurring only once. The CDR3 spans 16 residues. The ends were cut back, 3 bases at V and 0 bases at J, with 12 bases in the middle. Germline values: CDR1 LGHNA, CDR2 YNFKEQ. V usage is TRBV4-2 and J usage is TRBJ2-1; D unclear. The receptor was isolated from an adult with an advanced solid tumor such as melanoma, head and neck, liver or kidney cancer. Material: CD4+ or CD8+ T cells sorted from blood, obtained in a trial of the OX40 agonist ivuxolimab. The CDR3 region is CASSHPSRRSYNEQFF. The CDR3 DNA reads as TGTGCCAGCAGCCACCCGTCTCGACGCTCCTACAATGAGCAGTTCTTC.